A selection of T cell receptor beta chains follows, all from one sample in a study of identical twins. TCRdb reprocessed the 5' RACE reads with MiXCR, giving one entry per CDR3 protein. The repertoire holds roughly 350,000 distinct CDR3 sequences, with more than 9% as singletons. These data are also associated with another study on yellow fever vaccine responses in identical twins.

Input material: CD8+ T cells sorted from blood. The receptors here all came from a young woman in good health. CDR3s include the opening cysteine and the closing phenylalanine or tryptophan. D genes are given only for firm matches. The size of a clone is reported for some rows only, either as once, few or many, or as a class for expanded clones.

abundance,j_gene,v_gene,d_gene,CDR3nt,CDR3aa
few,TRBJ1-1,TRBV15,TRBD1,TGTGCCACCAGCAGAGATCGGCAGGGGGCTGAAGCTTTCTTT,CATSRDRQGAEAFF
.,TRBJ2-3,TRBV12-3/TRBV12-4,.,TGTGCCAGCAGTCAGCTAACAGATACGCAGTATTTT,CASSQLTDTQYF
many,TRBJ2-1,TRBV12-3/TRBV12-4,.,TGTGCCAGCAGTTTTATGAATGAGCAGTTCTTC,CASSFMNEQFF
.,TRBJ1-5,TRBV27,.,TGTGCCAGCAGTTTGTGGGCAGGGGATCAGCCCCAGCATTTT,CASSLWAGDQPQHF
many,TRBJ2-5,TRBV5-1,.,TGCGCCAGCAGCAAAGAAGGGTCGGGTTTCGAGACCCAGTACTTC,CASSKEGSGFETQYF
few,TRBJ1-1,TRBV28,.,TGTGCCAGCAGTTTTTTTGACCTGACTTTGAACACTGAAGCTTTCTTT,CASSFFDLTLNTEAFF
few,TRBJ2-3,TRBV12-3/TRBV12-4,.,TGTGCCAGCAGTTTAGGTGCGCGCACAGATACGCAGTATTTT,CASSLGARTDTQYF
many,TRBJ2-7,TRBV24-1,.,TGTGCCACCAGTGATTCCCAGGGAGGACTCTACGAGCAGTACTTC,CATSDSQGGLYEQYF
few,TRBJ2-3,TRBV6-1,TRBD1,TGTGCCAGCAGGCCGGACAGGGTAACAGATACGCAGTATTTT,CASRPDRVTDTQYF
few,TRBJ2-5,TRBV7-8,TRBD2,TGTGCCAGCAGCTCCGGGACTAGTGGTGAGACCCAGTACTTC,CASSSGTSGETQYF
.,TRBJ2-5,TRBV7-9,TRBD2,TGTGCCAGCAGCTTAGAACTAGCGGGCGCCCAAGAGACCCAGTACTTC,CASSLELAGAQETQYF
.,TRBJ2-1,TRBV2,.,TGTGCCAAAGACGAGAATGAGCAGTTCTTC,CAKDENEQFF
few,TRBJ2-1,TRBV9,.,TGTGCCAGCCAACGGGACACGGGATACAATGAGCAGTTCTTC,CASQRDTGYNEQFF
.,TRBJ1-2,TRBV21-1,.,TGTGCCAGCTTCCAGGGCCATGGCTACACCTTC,CASFQGHGYTF
.,TRBJ1-6,TRBV11-2,.,TGTGCCAGCAGCTTAGGTGGCTCCTATAATTCACCCCTCCACTTT,CASSLGGSYNSPLHF
many,TRBJ2-5,TRBV20-1,.,TGCAGTGCTAGAGCTTCTACGGGGGAAGAGACCCAGTACTTC,CSARASTGEETQYF